This TCR beta chain was observed in a study of PD-L1 blockade in urothelial cancer. After removal of 6 bases from V and 4 bases from J, the junction contained 5 bases not matched to a gene. CDR3 length: 13 amino acids. Germline CDR1 is SNHLY and CDR2 is FYNNEI. The sample's time point: peripheral blood 6 weeks after treatment start. Urothelial carcinoma affected the patients, and it was locally advanced or metastatic. Sequencing used immunoSEQ multiplex PCR; TCRdb keeps in-frame clones, though not all of them. The data show 100,000 to 150,000 clones, with 86% seen just once and roughly 2.3% held by the top ten.

This clonotype was sampled from a man aged 45-60 years with urothelial cancer. Sequences were derived from PBMCs, sampled around atezolizumab (anti-PD-L1) treatment. The chain combines TRBV2 with TRBJ1-2; 7 nucleotides match TRBD1. The CDR3 spells CASREGAGYGYTF. CDR3 nucleotide sequence: TGTGCCAGCAGGGAGGGGGCAGGCTATGGCTACACCTTC.